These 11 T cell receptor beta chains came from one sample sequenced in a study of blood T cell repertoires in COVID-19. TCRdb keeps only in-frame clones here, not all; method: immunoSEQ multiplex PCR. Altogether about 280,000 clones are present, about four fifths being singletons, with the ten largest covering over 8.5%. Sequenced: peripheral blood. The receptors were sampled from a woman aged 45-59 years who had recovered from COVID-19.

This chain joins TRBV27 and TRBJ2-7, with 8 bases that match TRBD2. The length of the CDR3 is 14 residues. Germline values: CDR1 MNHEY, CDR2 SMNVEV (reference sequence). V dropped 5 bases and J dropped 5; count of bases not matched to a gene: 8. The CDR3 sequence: CASSPRGTRDEQYF. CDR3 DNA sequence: TGTGCCAGCAGTCCTAGGGGGACTAGAGACGAGCAGTACTTC.

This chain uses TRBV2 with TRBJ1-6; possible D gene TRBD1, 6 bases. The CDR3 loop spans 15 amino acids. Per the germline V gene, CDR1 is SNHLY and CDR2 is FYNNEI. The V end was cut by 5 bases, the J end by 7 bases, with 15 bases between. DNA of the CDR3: TGTGCCAGCAGTTTCACAGGGTCGTCCAATTCACCCCTCCACTTT. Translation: CASSFTGSSNSPLHF.

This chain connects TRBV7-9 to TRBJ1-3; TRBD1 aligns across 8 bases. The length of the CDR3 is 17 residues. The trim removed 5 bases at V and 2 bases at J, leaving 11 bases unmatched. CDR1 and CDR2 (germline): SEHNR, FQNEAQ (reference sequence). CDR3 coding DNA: TGTGCCAGCAGCCACCCCCCCGGGACAGGAACTGGAAACACCATATATTTT. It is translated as CASSHPPGTGTGNTIYF.

The CDR3 coding sequence is TGTGCCTGGAGTGTAGGGCGGGAGTCCGAGCAGTACTTC. Translation gives CAWSVGRESEQYF. V and J are TRBV30 and TRBJ2-7, with 7 bases matching TRBD2. After removal of 0 bases from V and 6 bases from J, the junction contained 5 bases not matched to a gene. The germline V gene has CDR1 GTSNPN and CDR2 SVGIG (reference sequence). CDR3 size: 13 residues. Filled out from reference TRBV30 and TRBJ2-7, the complete variable domain reads SQTIHQWPATLVQPVGSPLSLECTVEGTSNPNLYWYRQAAGRGLQLLFYSVGIGQISSEVPQNLSASRPQDRQFILSSKKLLLSDSGFYLCAWSVGRESEQYFGPGTRLTVT.

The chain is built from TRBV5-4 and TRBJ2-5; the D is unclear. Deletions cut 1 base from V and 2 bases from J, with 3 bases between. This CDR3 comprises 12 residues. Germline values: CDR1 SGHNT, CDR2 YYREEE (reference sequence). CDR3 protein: CASSLRQETQYF. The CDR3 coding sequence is TGTGCCAGCAGCTTGCGGCAAGAGACCCAGTACTTC.

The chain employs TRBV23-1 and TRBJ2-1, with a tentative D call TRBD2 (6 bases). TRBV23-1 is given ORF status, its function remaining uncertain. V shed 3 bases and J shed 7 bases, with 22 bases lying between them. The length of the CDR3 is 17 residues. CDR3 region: CASSQSGGRPAGNEQFF. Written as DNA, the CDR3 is TGCGCCAGCAGTCAGTCTGGGGGGAGGCCTGCGGGTAATGAGCAGTTCTTC.

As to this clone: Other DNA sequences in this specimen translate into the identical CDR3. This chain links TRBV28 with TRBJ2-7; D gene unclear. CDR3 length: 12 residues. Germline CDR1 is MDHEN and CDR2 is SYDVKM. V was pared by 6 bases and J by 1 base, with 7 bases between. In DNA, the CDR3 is TGTGCCAGCAGGACTGGTTCCTACGAGCAGTACTTC. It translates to CASRTGSYEQYF.

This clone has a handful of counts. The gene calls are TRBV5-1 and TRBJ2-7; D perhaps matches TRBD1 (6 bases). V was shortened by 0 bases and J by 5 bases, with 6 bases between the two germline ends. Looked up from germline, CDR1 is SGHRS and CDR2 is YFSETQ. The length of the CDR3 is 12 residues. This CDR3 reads CASSLDRDEQYF. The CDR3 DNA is TGCGCCAGCAGCTTGGACAGGGACGAGCAGTACTTC.

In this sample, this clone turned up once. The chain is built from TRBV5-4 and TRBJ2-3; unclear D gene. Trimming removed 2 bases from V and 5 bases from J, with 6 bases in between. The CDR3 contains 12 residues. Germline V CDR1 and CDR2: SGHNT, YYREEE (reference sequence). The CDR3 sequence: CASSFSQDTQYF. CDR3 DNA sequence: TGTGCCAGCAGCTTCAGTCAAGATACGCAGTATTTT.

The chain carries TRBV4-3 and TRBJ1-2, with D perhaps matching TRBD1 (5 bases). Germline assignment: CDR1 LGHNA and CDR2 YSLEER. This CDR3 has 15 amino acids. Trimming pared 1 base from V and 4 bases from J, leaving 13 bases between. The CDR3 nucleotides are TGCGCCAGCAGCCAAGTGGGTACAGGAGCCTATGGCTACACCTTC. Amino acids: CASSQVGTGAYGYTF.

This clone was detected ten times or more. This chain's CDR3 is CASSPFGGGSSYEQYF. The CDR3 DNA reads TGCGCCAGCAGCCCATTCGGGGGCGGGAGCTCCTACGAGCAGTACTTC. This chain links TRBV4-3 with TRBJ2-7; D might be TRBD2 (7 bases). The V gene lost 4 bases and the J gene lost 0 bases, with 16 bases spanning the gap. The CDR3 is 16 residues long. Germline V lookup: CDR1 LGHNA, CDR2 YSLEER.